The present entry profiles one T cell receptor (beta chain) with its context. The antigen remains undetermined. The CDR3 end shows no conserved phenylalanine or tryptophan, and so a read error is likely. The data were taken from a study of tumor-infiltrating lymphocytes in primary liver carcinoma. Study results and caveats: Overlap between tumor regions exceeded overlap of tumor with adjacent tissue or blood.

Using a constant-region primer together with ProtoScript II reverse transcriptase, TCR beta cDNA was made from around 500 ng of total RNA. Libraries of TCR beta came from three nested multiplex PCR rounds with slightly modified ARM-PCR. With TRBV1-TRBV30 forward primers and a C-beta reverse primer, the first two PCR rounds were run for around 11 cycles each. TCRdb independently ran MiXCR on the multiplex PCR reads; one entry per CDR3 protein. The data hold 90,000 to 150,000 distinct CDR3 sequences, with nearly 70% observed a single time. This CDR3 is built from 13 residues. Co-extracted RNA and DNA came from about 19-30 mg of unsorted bulk tissue.

Sequenced input: tumor-adjacent normal liver tissue. The genes are TRBV12-3 or TRBV12-4 and TRBJ2-7, with TRBD1 identical over 7 bases. This sequence originates from a woman aged 60-70 years with primary liver carcinoma and hepatitis B virus infection. In DNA, the CDR3 is TGTACCAGCAGTTCCCAAGAGGGGGCCGAGCAGTACTCC. The encoded protein is CTSSSQEGAEQYS.